This T cell receptor beta chain was recorded in a study of blood T cell repertoires in COVID-19. Study-wide context: The analysed material was cDNA or gDNA that came from T cells, B-cell-depleted T cells, or PBMCs.

Per germline, CDR1 LNHDA and CDR2 SQIVND (reference sequence). The CDR3 consists of 14 residues. Trimming pared 4 bases from V and 2 bases from J, leaving 9 bases between. Sequencing was performed with immunoSEQ multiplex PCR; in TCRdb, only in-frame clones are kept and a portion is missing. The sample has around 260,000 clones, 88% seen once. Sequenced input: peripheral blood. This sequence was found in a man aged 55 to 70 who had recovered from COVID-19. The chain couples TRBV19 to TRBJ1-5, with unresolved D. CDR3 amino acids: CASSNNGGNQPQHF. As DNA, the CDR3 is TGTGCCAGTAGTAACAACGGGGGCAATCAGCCCCAGCATTTT.